Below, 31 T cell receptor beta chains from the same sample are listed, as sequenced in a study of blood T cell repertoires in COVID-19. Produced via immunoSEQ multiplex PCR; TCRdb's table is partial and in-frame only. The sample lists a few hundred thousand clones; 87% were seen once. Source material: peripheral blood. The receptors stem from a man younger than 30 with active or convalescent COVID-19.

The rearrangement links TRBV3-1 (or the pseudogene TRBV3-2) to TRBJ2-7; maybe TRBD2 (6 bases). With 1 base removed from V and 5 bases from J, the gap between germline ends came to 21 bases. The germline V gene encodes CDR1 LGHDT and CDR2 YNNKEL (reference sequence). The CDR3 has 17 residues. The CDR3 protein is CASSQVEGKRFGHEQYF. In DNA form, the CDR3 reads TGTGCCAGCAGCCAAGTGGAGGGTAAAAGGTTCGGCCACGAGCAGTACTTC.

Written as DNA, the CDR3 is TGTGCCAGCAGCCCATTAGGGACAGGACTTGAAGCTTTCTTT. It specifies CASSPLGTGLEAFF. The chain uses TRBV11-2 and TRBJ1-1; TRBD1 matches 8 bases. Germline V lookup: CDR1 SGHAT, CDR2 FQNNGV. The V segment lost 5 bases and the J segment 7 bases; nucleotides outside the gene matches: 9. The CDR3 spans 14 residues.

This chain uses TRBV9 with TRBJ1-5; D might be TRBD1 (6 bases). Germline CDR1 SGDLS, CDR2 YYNGEE. The CDR3 contains 14 residues. V dropped 2 bases and J dropped 1 base, with 7 bases sitting between them. Here the CDR3 DNA reads TGTGCCAGCAGCGTCGGACAGAGCAATCAGCCCCAGCATTTT. It is translated as CASSVGQSNQPQHF.

As concerns this clone: The same CDR3 arises from other DNA sequences in this sample as well. The chain combines TRBV7-2 with TRBJ1-2; 9 positions agree with TRBD1. The V gene's germline CDR1 is SGHTA and CDR2 FQGNSA. The CDR3 covers 16 residues. The V gene end was trimmed by 0 bases and the J gene end by 2 bases; junction bases not matched to a gene: 4. The CDR3 region has the DNA TGTGCCAGCAGCTTAGCCGGGACAGGGATAAACTATGGCTACACCTTC. This translates into CASSLAGTGINYGYTF.

The chain combines TRBV5-1 with TRBJ1-1, with D unclear. The CDR3 sequence is 13 residues long. V dropped 3 bases and J dropped 4 bases, with 10 bases sitting between them. Per the germline V gene, CDR1 is SGHRS and CDR2 is YFSETQ. In DNA, the CDR3 is TGCGCCAGCAGCTCTCAAGGGAGCACTGAAGCTTTCTTT. Residues: CASSSQGSTEAFF.

This clone was detected only once. V gene TRBV12-3 or TRBV12-4 combines with J gene TRBJ2-7, with D possibly being TRBD1 (5 bases). The CDR3 has 12 residues. Trimming shortened V by 3 bases and J by 4 bases, and 7 bases separated the two germline ends. CDR3 in amino acids: CASSFAGYEQYF. The CDR3, as DNA: TGTGCCAGCAGTTTCGCAGGGTACGAGCAGTACTTC.

This clone was detected only a few times. The J gene is TRBJ1-1, the V gene TRBV6-6; D ambiguous. CDR1 and CDR2 from the germline V gene are MNHNY and SVGAGI (reference sequence). The CDR3 contains 12 residues. Between the trimmed V and J ends, which lost 6 bases and 3 bases, there was a span of 8 bases. CDR3 amino acids: CASRFSDTEAFF. The CDR3 DNA follows: TGTGCCAGCAGATTTTCGGACACTGAAGCTTTCTTT.

This chain uses TRBV7-9 with TRBJ2-7; 12 bases map to TRBD1. This CDR3 region has 16 residues. In germline, CDR1 is SEHNR, CDR2 FQNEAQ (reference sequence). V lost 3 bases and J lost 6; bases outside the gene matches: 9. For the CDR3, the DNA is TGTGCCAGCAGCTTCGTATCCGGGACAGGGGGCGTCGAGCAGTACTTC. This codes for CASSFVSGTGGVEQYF.

A word on this clone: The sample has other DNA sequences that encode this CDR3 too. This sequence joins TRBV6-2 or TRBV6-3 and TRBJ2-7; TRBD1 agrees at 7 bases. From germline, CDR1 is MNHEY and CDR2 SVGEGT. Trimming removed 2 bases from V and 1 base from J; junction bases left unmatched: 5. There are 15 residues in the CDR3. The CDR3 loop is CASSYPRTGSYEQYF. Here the CDR3 DNA reads TGTGCCAGCAGTTACCCGCGGACAGGATCCTACGAGCAGTACTTC.

This chain connects TRBV27 to TRBJ2-3; 14 bases align to TRBD2. The V gene end was trimmed by 5 bases and the J gene end by 6 bases; junction bases not matched to a gene: 16. From germline, CDR1 is MNHEY and CDR2 SMNVEV (reference sequence). This CDR3 is 19 amino acids long. The CDR3 protein is CASSPQGLAGVKQPDTQYF. The CDR3 DNA is TGTGCCAGCAGTCCCCAGGGACTAGCGGGAGTCAAACAACCGGATACGCAGTATTTT.

The chain uses TRBV28 and TRBJ1-2; 10 bases match TRBD1. Germline-derived CDR1 and CDR2 are MDHEN and SYDVKM. V shed 6 bases and J 2 bases; nucleotides not matched to a gene: 9. There are 16 residues in the CDR3. DNA of the CDR3: TGTGCCAGCAGCCCACCCGGGACAGGGGTAAACTATGGCTACACCTTC. Protein sequence: CASSPPGTGVNYGYTF.

The V gene is TRBV7-9, the J gene TRBJ2-7, with 8 positions matching TRBD1. Trimming removed 5 bases from V and 6 bases from J; junction bases left unmatched: 6. The length of the CDR3 is 13 residues. Germline CDR1 and CDR2: SEHNR and FQNEAQ (reference sequence). For the CDR3, the DNA is TGTGCCAGCAGCCCATCCGGGACAGGCGAGCAGTACTTC. It encodes CASSPSGTGEQYF. Looking up the rest from reference TRBV7-9 and TRBJ2-7 gives the full variable domain: DTGVSQNPRHKITKRGQNVTFRCDPISEHNRLYWYRQTLGQGPEFLTYFQNEAQLEKSRLLSDRFSAERPKGSFSTLEIQRTEQGDSAMYLCASSPSGTGEQYFGPGTRLTVT.

This rearrangement joins TRBV5-1 to TRBJ1-6; D remains ambiguous. V was trimmed by 3 bases and J by 0 bases, leaving 7 bases between them. The V gene's germline CDR1 is SGHRS and CDR2 YFSETQ. This CDR3 comprises 15 residues. CDR3 in amino acids: CASSSSSSYNSPLHF. The CDR3 nucleotides are TGCGCCAGCAGCTCTTCGAGCTCCTATAATTCACCCCTCCACTTT.

The V call is TRBV11-2, the J call TRBJ1-5; D gene uncertain. The V and J ends lost 4 bases and 2 bases respectively, with 12 bases between them. Germline loops: CDR1 SGHAT, CDR2 FQNNGV. The CDR3 is 15 amino acids. This chain's CDR3 is CASSSGVLGNQPQHF. The CDR3 DNA is TGTGCCAGCAGCTCCGGGGTCCTAGGCAATCAGCCCCAGCATTTT.

V and J are TRBV25-1 and TRBJ1-4; D not resolved. There are 14 residues in the CDR3. Germline loops: CDR1 MGHDK, CDR2 SYGVNS. The V end was cut by 6 bases, the J end by 7 bases, with 15 bases between. The CDR3 protein is CASSHIGGREKLFF. CDR3 coding DNA: TGTGCCAGCAGCCACATCGGAGGGCGTGAAAAACTGTTTTTT.

The chain uses TRBV18 and TRBJ2-4, with TRBD1 matching over 8 bases. CDR1 is KGHSH and CDR2 is LQKENI in the germline V gene. CDR3 length: 15 amino acids. V trimming: 6 bases; J trimming: 0 bases; junction bases outside the gene matches: 4. For the CDR3, the DNA is TGTGCCAGCTCGCTCAGGGGGCAAGCCAAAAACATTCAGTACTTC. Its protein is CASSLRGQAKNIQYF.

V and J are TRBV19 and TRBJ1-2, with D perhaps TRBD1 (5 bases). This CDR3 spans 13 amino acids. The V and J ends lost 2 bases and 3 bases respectively, with 7 bases between them. CDR1 is LNHDA and CDR2 is SQIVND in the germline V gene (reference sequence). The CDR3 is CASSISGHYGYTF. CDR3 nucleotides: TGTGCCAGTAGTATATCAGGGCACTATGGCTACACCTTC.

The CDR3 nucleotides are TGCGCCAGCAGTGGGACAGGGGGTGTCACTGAAGCTTTCTTT. Translated, it gives CASSGTGGVTEAFF. The rearrangement joins TRBV10-1 to TRBJ1-1; 10 bases map to TRBD1. The CDR3 has 14 residues. After removal of 4 bases from V and 4 bases from J, the junction contained 3 bases not matched to a gene. Germline CDR1 and CDR2: WNHNN and SYGVQD (reference sequence).

This sequence joins TRBV7-9 and TRBJ2-1; perhaps TRBD1 as D (8 bases). V lost 5 bases and J 4 bases, leaving 12 bases between the germline ends. This CDR3 has 14 residues. The germline V gene encodes CDR1 SEHNR and CDR2 FQNEAQ (reference sequence). CDR3 region: CASSLQGGYNEQFF. The CDR3 bases are TGTGCCAGCAGCCTACAGGGGGGGTACAATGAGCAGTTCTTC.

The chain is built from TRBV21-1 and TRBJ1-5; the table gives TRBD1 as D, unverified against the DNA. TRBV21-1 is a listed pseudogene. This CDR3 region has 15 residues. Here the CDR3 reads CASSKAGQGNQPQHF. DNA of the CDR3: TGTGCCAGCAGCAAAGCGGGACAGGGCAATCAGCCCCAGCATTTT.

The rearrangement uses TRBV5-1 and TRBJ1-5; 7 bases map to TRBD1. CDR3 length: 15 amino acids. The germline gives CDR1 SGHRS, CDR2 YFSETQ. J was trimmed by 0 bases and V by 4 bases; bases with no gene match: 4. The CDR3 DNA is TGCGCCAGCAGCAGGGGGACAGATAGCAATCAGCCCCAGCATTTT. The encoded protein is CASSRGTDSNQPQHF.

This clone has a handful of counts. This sequence joins TRBV6-2 or TRBV6-3 and TRBJ2-5, with TRBD2 identical over 11 bases. The V gene end was trimmed by 5 bases and the J gene end by 4 bases; junction bases not matched to a gene: 6. This CDR3 comprises 15 residues. Germline V CDR1 and CDR2: MNHEY, SVGEGT. The CDR3 nucleotides are TGTGCCAGCAGTATTAGCGGGGGGGCGGGAGAGACCCAGTACTTC. Its protein is CASSISGGAGETQYF.

The genes are TRBV27 and TRBJ2-1, with TRBD2 matching 10 bases. Germline CDR1 reads MNHEY; CDR2 reads SMNVEV (reference sequence). Losses at the gene ends were 6 bases for V and 3 bases for J; bases not matched to a gene: 5. The CDR3 consists of 15 residues. The CDR3 here is CASSPTSGFYNEQFF. The CDR3 DNA is TGTGCCAGCAGCCCGACTAGCGGGTTCTACAATGAGCAGTTCTTC.

The chain uses TRBV27 and TRBJ2-7, with a tentative D call TRBD2 (5 bases). Germline V gives CDR1 MNHEY, CDR2 SMNVEV (reference sequence). The V gene lost 2 bases and the J gene lost 4 bases, with 6 bases spanning the gap. CDR3 length: 12 amino acids. The CDR3 reads CASSLEGYEQYF. CDR3 bases: TGTGCCAGCAGTTTAGAGGGATACGAGCAGTACTTC.

The chain recombines TRBV19 with TRBJ1-6; TRBD1 might be the D (5 bases). Germline V CDR1 and CDR2: LNHDA, SQIVND (reference sequence). The CDR3 totals 16 residues. V gave up 7 bases and J gave up 7 bases, with 20 bases separating them. CDR3 residues: CASIDNSGIWNSPLHF. The CDR3 DNA sequence: TGTGCCAGTATCGACAACTCAGGGATCTGGAATTCACCCCTCCACTTT. Using reference TRBV19 and TRBJ1-6 for the parts outside the CDR3, the full variable domain is DGGITQSPKYLFRKEGQNVTLSCEQNLNHDAMYWYRQDPGQGLRLIYYSQIVNDFQKGDIAEGYSVSREKKESFPLTVTSAQKNPTAFYLCASIDNSGIWNSPLHFGNGTRLTVT.

This clone has only a few counts. This rearrangement joins TRBV29-1 to TRBJ1-2; D is unresolved. Germline loops: CDR1 SQVTM, CDR2 ANQGSEA. This CDR3 spans 13 amino acids. Deletions cut 1 base from V and 2 bases from J, with 8 bases between. CDR3 in amino acids: CSVEGRLNYGYTF. For the CDR3, the DNA is TGCAGCGTTGAAGGCAGGCTGAACTATGGCTACACCTTC.

V gene TRBV5-1 combines with J gene TRBJ2-1; TRBD1 agrees at 9 bases. Germline-derived CDR1 and CDR2 are SGHRS and YFSETQ. The CDR3 loop spans 15 amino acids. V was clipped by 9 bases and J by 3 bases; unmatched bases: 10. The CDR3 sequence: CATTARDRDYNEQFF. CDR3 bases: TGCGCCACCACGGCCCGGGACAGGGACTACAATGAGCAGTTCTTC.

V is TRBV4-2 and J is TRBJ2-2; possibly TRBD1 for D (6 bases). The CDR3 extends over 17 amino acids. Germline V gene lookup returns CDR1 LGHNA and CDR2 YNFKEQ. Trimming removed 0 bases at V and 4 bases at J, with 15 bases between. The DNA for the CDR3 is TGTGCCAGCAGCCAAGACCCGCAGGGGCTCGGCACCGGGGAGCTGTTTTTT. Translation: CASSQDPQGLGTGELFF.

This chain uses TRBV3-1 (or the pseudogene TRBV3-2) with TRBJ2-7, with a tentative D call TRBD1 (6 bases). V was pared by 3 bases and J by 4 bases, with 13 bases between. The CDR3 has 14 residues. CDR1 and CDR2 (germline): LGHDT, YNNKEL (reference sequence). The CDR3 DNA is TGTGCCAGCAGCCAGGACCTGACAGGATACGAGCAGTACTTC. Amino acid sequence: CASSQDLTGYEQYF.

The chain uses TRBV5-1 and TRBJ2-2, with D possibly TRBD2 on 6 matching bases. Trimming shortened V by 2 bases and J by 0 bases, and 11 bases separated the two germline ends. There are 16 residues in the CDR3. From germline, CDR1 is SGHRS and CDR2 YFSETQ. CDR3 sequence (DNA): TGCGCCAGCAGCTTCGGGGGAGTTACGAACACCGGGGAGCTGTTTTTT. Encoded protein: CASSFGGVTNTGELFF.

The chain employs TRBV4-3 and TRBJ1-1; D unclear. This CDR3 has 13 residues. V shed 1 base and J shed 1 base, with 4 bases lying between them. Germline CDR1 reads LGHNA; CDR2 reads YSLEER. This CDR3 reads CASSQAGNTEAFF. The CDR3 DNA reads as TGCGCCAGCAGCCAAGCAGGGAACACTGAAGCTTTCTTT.